These 21 T cell receptor beta chains were all obtained from the same sample, sequenced in a study of post-analysis software for immune sequencing data. The study, taken as a whole, reports: In patients, TRBV5-6, TRBV5-1 and TRBV20-1 belonged to about five TRBV segments found more frequently than in controls.

cDNA libraries of TCR beta carried unique molecular identifiers. A single record per CDR3 protein comes from TCRdb applying MiXCR to the PCR reads. The sample lists fewer than 850,000 distinct CDR3 sequences, 25% to 30% occurring once. These receptors have no known antigen. The sequenced sample consisted of blood. These TCRs come from a girl aged 10 to 17 with multiple sclerosis.

The chain has TRBV9 and TRBJ2-3; 7 nucleotides line up with TRBD2. CDR1 SGDLS and CDR2 YYNGEE come from the germline V gene. This CDR3 has 17 amino acids. V trimming: 3 bases; J trimming: 2 bases; junction bases outside the gene matches: 12. CDR3 DNA sequence: TGTGCCAGCAGCGAGCCCTCGGGCGGGGGTAACACAGATACGCAGTATTTT. Translating it yields CASSEPSGGGNTDTQYF. The full variable domain, with the rest looked up from reference TRBV9 and TRBJ2-3, is DSGVTQTPKHLITATGQRVTLRCSPRSGDLSVYWYQQSLDQGLQFLIQYYNGEERAKGNILERFSAQQFPDLHSELNLSSLELGDSALYFCASSEPSGGGNTDTQYFGPGTRLTVL.

Only a few counts were recorded for this clonotype. The rearrangement uses TRBV12-3 or TRBV12-4 and TRBJ2-7; D might be TRBD1 (6 bases). This CDR3 is built from 15 residues. V was shortened by 2 bases and J by 4 bases, with 15 bases between the two germline ends. The CDR3 sequence: CASSLQTGTVYEQYF. CDR3 nucleotides: TGTGCCAGCAGTTTACAGACAGGTACGGTGTACGAGCAGTACTTC.

This clonotype was detected only a few times. V usage is TRBV7-8 and J usage is TRBJ1-4; D is uncertain. Germline V gene sequence: CDR1 SGHVS, CDR2 FQNEAQ. The CDR3 contains 15 residues. Trimming cost V 2 bases and J 2 bases, with 9 bases left between them. The CDR3 sequence: CASSLLAGTNEKLFF. The CDR3 DNA is TGTGCCAGCAGCTTACTTGCGGGGACTAATGAAAAACTGTTTTTT.

The sample holds one count of this clonotype. The rearrangement links TRBV28 to TRBJ2-3; D gene unclear. Deletions cut 3 bases from V and 2 bases from J, with 12 bases between. Per germline, CDR1 MDHEN and CDR2 SYDVKM. The CDR3 sequence is 15 residues long. CDR3 sequence: CASSFFSRATDTQYF. The CDR3 bases are TGTGCCAGCAGTTTTTTCTCTAGGGCCACAGATACGCAGTATTTT. The whole variable domain, filled in from reference TRBV28 and TRBJ2-3, reads DVKVTQSSRYLVKRTGEKVFLECVQDMDHENMFWYRQDPGLGLRLIYFSYDVKMKEKGDIPEGYSVSREKKERFSLILESASTNQTSMYLCASSFFSRATDTQYFGPGTRLTVL.

This sequence joins TRBV10-1 and TRBJ2-2; D possibly corresponds to TRBD2 (6 bases). Trimming left V 0 bases short and J 3 bases short, with 17 bases between. The CDR3 loop spans 18 amino acids. Germline V gene sequence: CDR1 WNHNN, CDR2 SYGVQD (reference sequence). Written as DNA, the CDR3 is TGCGCCAGCAGTGAGTCGGCGGCGGGGACTGTCCACACCGGGGAGCTGTTTTTT. Its protein is CASSESAAGTVHTGELFF.

The chain recombines TRBV2 with TRBJ1-4, with D uncertain. This CDR3 spans 13 amino acids. In germline, CDR1 is SNHLY, CDR2 FYNNEI. The V end was cut by 8 bases, the J end by 8 bases, with 15 bases between. The CDR3 DNA is TGTGCCAGCCAACCCTCGTCGGGCGAAAAACTGTTTTTT. As protein: CASQPSSGEKLFF.

In DNA, the CDR3 is TGTGCCAGCAGTTACGTGGACACCCAAAGTGGCAATGAGCAGTTCTTC. This translates into CASSYVDTQSGNEQFF. The chain uses TRBV6-5 and TRBJ2-1; D perhaps matches TRBD1 (5 bases). Germline CDR1 is MNHEY and CDR2 is SVGAGI. Between the trimmed V and J ends, which lost 2 bases and 6 bases, there was a span of 17 bases. The CDR3 spans 16 residues.

This clonotype was found a few times. V usage is TRBV15 and J usage is TRBJ2-5, with TRBD1 matching 9 bases. This CDR3 has 16 residues. Germline V CDR1 and CDR2: LNHNV, YYDKDF (reference sequence). Trimming removed 8 bases from V and 4 bases from J; junction bases left unmatched: 14. This CDR3 is CATGSGQGRRRETQYF. Written as DNA, the CDR3 is TGTGCCACCGGCTCCGGACAGGGGAGGAGAAGAGAGACCCAGTACTTC.

This clonotype came up many times. The genes are TRBV20-1 and TRBJ2-7, with D possibly being TRBD1 (6 bases). The CDR3 is 15 amino acids. Germline V lookup: CDR1 DFQATT, CDR2 SNEGSKA (reference sequence). Between the trimmed V and J ends, which lost 5 bases and 2 bases, there was a span of 19 bases. This CDR3 reads CSAQKPTGRTYEQYF. As DNA, the CDR3 is TGCAGTGCTCAAAAGCCCACAGGGCGTACCTACGAGCAGTACTTC.

The V gene is TRBV20-1, the J gene TRBJ1-2; D possibly corresponds to TRBD1 (5 bases). Germline V CDR1 and CDR2: DFQATT, SNEGSKA (reference sequence). The V gene lost 4 bases and the J gene lost 2 bases, with 20 bases spanning the gap. The CDR3 contains 16 residues. The CDR3 DNA is TGCAGTGCTAAGGCCATTGGGTGGGGGAGAAACTATGGCTACACCTTC. Protein product: CSAKAIGWGRNYGYTF.

This clonotype was seen many times. This chain links TRBV10-3 with TRBJ2-3, with 10 nucleotides matching TRBD1. V shed 8 bases, J shed 14 bases, and the junction held 10 bases outside the gene matches. The CDR3 totals 12 residues. CDR1 ENHRY and CDR2 SYGVKD come from the germline V gene. This chain's CDR3 is CAIVAGTGDLYF. CDR3 DNA: TGTGCCATCGTTGCCGGGACAGGGGATCTGTATTTT.

This chain uses TRBV6-5 with TRBJ1-1; possible D gene TRBD1, 5 bases. The V end was cut by 6 bases, the J end by 6 bases, with 29 bases between. CDR3 length: 18 amino acids. Germline V CDR1 and CDR2: MNHEY, SVGAGI. The CDR3 region is CASRDSHGGAFRQSEAFF. DNA for the CDR3: TGTGCCAGCAGGGACTCCCATGGGGGAGCATTTCGCCAATCTGAAGCTTTCTTT.

This clonotype was seen a few times. This chain joins TRBV5-1 and TRBJ2-1, with D possibly TRBD2 on 5 matching bases. CDR3 size: 17 residues. V was clipped by 3 bases and J by 0 bases, with 16 bases between them. Germline V gives CDR1 SGHRS, CDR2 YFSETQ. The CDR3 reads CASSSGSGTSSYNEQFF. The CDR3 nucleotides are TGCGCCAGCAGCTCGGGGTCTGGAACGAGCTCCTACAATGAGCAGTTCTTC.

This clonotype was detected a few times. The chain uses TRBV20-1 and TRBJ1-2; no reliable D call. Per the germline V gene, CDR1 is DFQATT and CDR2 is SNEGSKA (reference sequence). The CDR3 length is 12 residues. Trimming cost V 4 bases and J 7 bases, with 13 bases left between them. The CDR3 loop reads CSATRTGFGYTF. The DNA for the CDR3 is TGCAGTGCTACGAGGACGGGTTTTGGCTACACCTTC.

There are a few counts of this clonotype. The chain has TRBV24-1 and TRBJ2-1; D may be TRBD1 (6 bases). The germline V and J ends were trimmed by 3 bases and 8 bases, with 7 bases remaining between them. Germline CDR1 reads KGHDR; CDR2 reads SFDVKD. The CDR3 loop spans 12 amino acids. The CDR3 nucleotides are TGTGCCACCAGTGATGCAGGGGATGAGCAGTTCTTC. Its translation is CATSDAGDEQFF.

Turning to this clonotype: One junction end does not reproduce the germline sequence, and a read error may be involved. J is TRBJ1-2 and V is TRBV3-1; D possibly corresponds to TRBD1 (5 bases). The CDR3 sequence is 13 residues long. Germline values: CDR1 LGHDT, CDR2 YNNKEL (reference sequence). The CDR3 DNA reads TGTGCCAACAGCCAAGAGAAGGGGAAGGGCTACACCTTC. Protein sequence: CANSQEKGKGYTF.

This clonotype was counted at least ten times. The chain has TRBV28 and TRBJ2-7; a weak D match, TRBD1 (5 bases). This CDR3 spans 14 amino acids. Germline V gene data show CDR1 as MDHEN and CDR2 as SYDVKM. V was clipped by 0 bases and J by 2 bases, with 8 bases between them. The CDR3 spells CASSLWQGPYEQYF. CDR3 in DNA: TGTGCCAGCAGTTTATGGCAGGGTCCCTACGAGCAGTACTTC.

This clonotype has at least ten counts. J is TRBJ1-5 and V is TRBV6-6, with a weak D call TRBD1 (5 bases). V gave up 2 bases and J gave up 2 bases, with 10 bases separating them. Germline V CDR1 and CDR2: MNHNY, SVGAGI (reference sequence). CDR3 length equals 15 residues. CDR3 DNA: TGTGCCAGCAGTTACCCGGGGCAACGCAATCAGCCCCAGCATTTT. It translates to CASSYPGQRNQPQHF.

This clonotype was found a few times. The rearrangement joins TRBV20-1 to TRBJ2-5; D is possibly TRBD1 or TRBD2 (5 bases each). This CDR3 is built from 13 residues. The V gene's germline CDR1 is DFQATT and CDR2 SNEGSKA (reference sequence). Trimming took 7 bases from V and 0 from J, leaving 12 bases between them. The CDR3 DNA is TGCAGTGTCCAGGGACCTTACCAAGAGACCCAGTACTTC. This gives the protein CSVQGPYQETQYF.

The sample holds one count of this clonotype. The rearrangement links TRBV20-1 to TRBJ2-3, with 8 bases that match TRBD2. V dropped 5 bases and J dropped 2; count of bases not matched to a gene: 3. Germline V gives CDR1 DFQATT, CDR2 SNEGSKA (reference sequence). This CDR3 is 13 amino acids long. In DNA form, the CDR3 reads TGCAGTGCTGTTAGCGGGGACACAGATACGCAGTATTTT. It translates to CSAVSGDTDTQYF.

This clonotype was seen only a few times. The rearrangement uses TRBV5-1 and TRBJ2-3, with TRBD2 as a possible D gene (5 bases). The V end lost 1 base, the J end lost 6 bases, and 18 bases lay between the germline ends. The germline V gene encodes CDR1 SGHRS and CDR2 YFSETQ. CDR3 length: 16 amino acids. This CDR3 reads CASSLKTTKTRDTQYF. DNA of the CDR3: TGCGCCAGCAGCTTGAAGACTACCAAGACCAGGGATACGCAGTATTTT. The variable domain in full, with the rest retrieved from reference TRBV5-1 and TRBJ2-3, is KAGVTQTPRYLIKTRGQQVTLSCSPISGHRSVSWYQQTPGQGLQFLFEYFSETQRNKGNFPGRFSGRQFSNSRSEMNVSTLELGDSALYLCASSLKTTKTRDTQYFGPGTRLTVL.